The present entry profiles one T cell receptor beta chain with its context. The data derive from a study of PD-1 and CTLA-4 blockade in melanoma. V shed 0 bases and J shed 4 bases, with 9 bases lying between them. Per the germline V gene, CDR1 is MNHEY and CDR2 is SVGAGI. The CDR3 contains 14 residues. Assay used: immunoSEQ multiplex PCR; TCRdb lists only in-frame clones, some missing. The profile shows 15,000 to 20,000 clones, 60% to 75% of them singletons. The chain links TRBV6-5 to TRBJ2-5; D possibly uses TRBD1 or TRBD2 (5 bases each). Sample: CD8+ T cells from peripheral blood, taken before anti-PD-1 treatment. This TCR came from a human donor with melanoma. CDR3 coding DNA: TGTGCCAGCAGTTACTCGATGGGGGTAGAGACCCAGTACTTC. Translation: CASSYSMGVETQYF.